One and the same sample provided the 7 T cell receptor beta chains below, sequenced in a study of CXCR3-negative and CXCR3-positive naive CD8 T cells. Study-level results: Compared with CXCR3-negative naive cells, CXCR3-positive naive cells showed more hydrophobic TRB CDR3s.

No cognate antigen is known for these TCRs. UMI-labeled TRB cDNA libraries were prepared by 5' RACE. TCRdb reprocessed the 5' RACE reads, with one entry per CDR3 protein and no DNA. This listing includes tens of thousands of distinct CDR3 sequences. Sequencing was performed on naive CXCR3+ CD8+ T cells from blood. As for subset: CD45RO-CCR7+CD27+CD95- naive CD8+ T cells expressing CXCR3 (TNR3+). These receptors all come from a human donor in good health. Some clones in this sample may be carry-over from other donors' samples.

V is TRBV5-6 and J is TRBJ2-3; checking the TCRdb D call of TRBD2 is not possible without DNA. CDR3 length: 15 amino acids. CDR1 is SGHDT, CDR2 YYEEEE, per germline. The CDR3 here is CASFGSGGSMDTQYF.

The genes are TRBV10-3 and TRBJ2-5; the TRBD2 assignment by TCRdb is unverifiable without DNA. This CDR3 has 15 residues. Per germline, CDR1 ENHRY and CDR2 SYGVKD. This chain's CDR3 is CAISESLGLRETQYF.

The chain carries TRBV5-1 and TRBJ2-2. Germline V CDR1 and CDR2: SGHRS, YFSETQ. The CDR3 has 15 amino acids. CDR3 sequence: CASSSPEENTGELFF.

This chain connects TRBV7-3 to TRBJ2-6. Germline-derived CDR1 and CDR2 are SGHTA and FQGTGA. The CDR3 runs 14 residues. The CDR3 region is CASSSSREANVLTF.

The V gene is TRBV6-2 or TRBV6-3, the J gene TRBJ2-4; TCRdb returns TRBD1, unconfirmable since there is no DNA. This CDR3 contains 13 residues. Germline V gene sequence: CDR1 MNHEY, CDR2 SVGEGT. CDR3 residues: CASISTGPNIQYF.

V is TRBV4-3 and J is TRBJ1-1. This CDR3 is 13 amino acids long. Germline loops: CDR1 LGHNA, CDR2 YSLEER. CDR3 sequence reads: CASSLRVGTEAFF.

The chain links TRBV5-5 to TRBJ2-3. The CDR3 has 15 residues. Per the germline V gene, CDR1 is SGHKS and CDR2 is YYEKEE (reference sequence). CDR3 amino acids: CASSLGHNRIDTQYF.